Listed here is a single T cell receptor beta chain. What it binds is unknown. CDR3 length: 18 amino acids. Germline assignment: CDR1 SGHTA and CDR2 FQGNSA. Deletions cut 2 bases from V and 6 bases from J, with 26 bases between. TCRdb reprocessed the 5' RACE reads via MiXCR and lists one record per CDR3 protein. The data contain a few hundred thousand distinct CDR3 sequences, 20% to 25% of them singletons. This sample stems from a study of T-cell memory formation after mild COVID-19. Regarding the study as a whole: There were some responding clones in pre-infection memory, which suggested that cross-reactive memory had joined. Clonal second-wave expansions that peaked on day 37 had unconfirmed SARS-CoV-2 specificity. Contracting CD4+ clones sat mainly in CM and EM; CD8+ in EMRA.

The V and J genes are TRBV7-2 and TRBJ2-7, with D perhaps TRBD2 (6 bases). The sequence came from an adult woman who had mild COVID-19 (a few samples of this study predate the infection). Cell type and time point are not known. Material for sequencing was PBMCs or a T cell subset sorted from them (not recorded which). The CDR3 nucleotides are TGTGCCAGCAGCTTATCGACTGGGTCTAAAGGACTACGTGGCGAGCAGTACTTC. It is translated as CASSLSTGSKGLRGEQYF.